The 20 T cell receptor beta chains below come from one sample, sequenced in a study of T cells in Graves' hyperthyroidism and ophthalmopathy. Amplified regions were TCR beta CDR3 sequences from RNA transcripts. The HTBI set primed first-round TCR CDR3 RT-PCR. TCRdb itself ran the multiplex PCR reads through MiXCR, one entry per CDR3 protein. Counted here are roughly 580,000 distinct CDR3 sequences, approximately 15% occurring once; the ten biggest clones make up 5% to 7%. The sample taken for sequencing was blood. These receptors originate from a woman aged 25 to 39 with Graves' hyperthyroidism that later progressed to Graves' ophthalmopathy.

This clonotype has at least ten counts. The chain uses TRBV18 and TRBJ2-3, with D uncertain. This CDR3 comprises 14 residues. From germline, CDR1 is KGHSH and CDR2 LQKENI. The ends were cut back, 0 bases at V and 3 bases at J, with 7 bases in the middle. CDR3 bases: TGTGCCAGCTCACCACCCACAGCGACAGATACGCAGTATTTT. Amino acids: CASSPPTATDTQYF.

This clonotype was seen more than once but under ten times. V and J are TRBV9 and TRBJ2-5; the match to TRBD2 covers 10 bases. This CDR3 has 16 residues. V dropped 0 bases and J dropped 3; count of bases not matched to a gene: 5. The germline V gene encodes CDR1 SGDLS and CDR2 YYNGEE. DNA for the CDR3: TGTGCCAGCAGCGTAGGGGCCACTAGCGGGGAAGAGACCCAGTACTTC. Translated: CASSVGATSGEETQYF.

This clonotype showed up many times. The rearrangement uses TRBV18 and TRBJ2-1; D tentatively fits TRBD1 or TRBD2 (6 bases each). Germline-derived CDR1 and CDR2 are KGHSH and LQKENI. V gave up 4 bases and J gave up 8 bases, with 18 bases separating them. The CDR3 has 15 residues. CDR3 sequence reads: CASSHYISGGDEQFF. CDR3 in DNA: TGTGCCAGCTCACACTACATTTCCGGGGGCGATGAGCAGTTCTTC.

This clonotype occurred many times. J is TRBJ2-3 and V is TRBV30, with D hard to call. V dropped 2 bases and J dropped 1 base, with 7 bases sitting between them. In germline, CDR1 is GTSNPN, CDR2 SVGIG (reference sequence). The CDR3 totals 13 residues. CDR3 protein: CAWSLKGTDTQYF. The CDR3 DNA reads TGTGCCTGGAGTTTGAAGGGCACAGATACGCAGTATTTT.

Only a few counts were recorded for this clonotype. The chain couples TRBV12-3 or TRBV12-4 to TRBJ1-2, with 7 bases lining up with TRBD1. After removal of 6 bases from V and 7 bases from J, the junction contained 8 bases not matched to a gene. This CDR3 is 13 amino acids long. The CDR3 loop reads CASRGQTLPGYTF. Written as DNA, the CDR3 is TGTGCCAGCAGGGGACAGACCCTCCCTGGCTACACCTTC.

This clonotype has only a few counts. This chain connects TRBV6-1 to TRBJ2-7; 10 bases agree with TRBD2. V was clipped by 5 bases and J by 5 bases; unmatched bases: 12. CDR3 size: 16 residues. CDR1 and CDR2 from the germline V gene are MNHNS and SASEGT. In nucleotides, the CDR3 is TGTGCCAGCAGTCCCCCTTCTAGCGGGAGTTACGACGAGCAGTACTTC. As protein: CASSPPSSGSYDEQYF.

This clonotype was picked up many times. The genes are TRBV7-2 and TRBJ1-1; no firm D call. The CDR3 consists of 14 residues. V was pared by 1 base and J by 3 bases, with 9 bases between. Germline V gene data show CDR1 as SGHTA and CDR2 as FQGNSA. This CDR3 reads CASSLVGVDTEAFF. The CDR3 nucleotides are TGTGCCAGCAGCTTAGTTGGTGTGGACACTGAAGCTTTCTTT.

This clonotype was picked up many times. The chain couples TRBV18 to TRBJ2-5; D remains unclear. The ends were cut back, 0 bases at V and 1 base at J, with 15 bases in the middle. Looked up from germline, CDR1 is KGHSH and CDR2 is LQKENI. CDR3 length: 17 residues. The CDR3 sequence is CASSPPYTDSPQETQYF. The CDR3 nucleotides are TGTGCCAGCTCACCACCGTATACAGACTCCCCCCAAGAGACCCAGTACTTC.

The rearrangement uses TRBV24-1 and TRBJ2-3; D gene ambiguous. The ends were cut back, 11 bases at V and 0 bases at J, with 11 bases in the middle. The length of the CDR3 is 13 residues. Germline CDR1 KGHDR, CDR2 SFDVKD. The CDR3 DNA is TGTGCCATCATGGGATCTAGCACAGATACGCAGTATTTT. Translated, it gives CAIMGSSTDTQYF.

At least ten counts were recorded for this clonotype. The rearrangement joins TRBV28 to TRBJ2-2, with 10 bases matching TRBD2. Per the germline V gene, CDR1 is MDHEN and CDR2 is SYDVKM. There are 14 residues in the CDR3. CDR3 coding DNA: TGTGGGGTTAGGGCTAGCGGGAGTACCGGGGAGCTGTTTTTT. It yields the protein CGVRASGSTGELFF.

This clonotype was seen ten or more times. This rearrangement joins TRBV11-2 to TRBJ1-2; 10 nucleotides align to TRBD1. The CDR3 totals 13 residues. V lost 5 bases to trimming and J lost 5 bases; unmatched junction nucleotides: 2. Germline values: CDR1 SGHAT, CDR2 FQNNGV. The CDR3 protein is CASSRDRGYGYTF. The CDR3 nucleotides are TGTGCCAGCAGCCGGGACAGGGGATATGGCTACACCTTC.

Details on this clonotype: The CDR3 carries no conserved terminal phenylalanine or tryptophan, so it likely arises from a read error. The chain combines TRBV12-5 with TRBJ2-2; D is unclear. Germline V gene sequence: CDR1 LGHNT, CDR2 FRNRAP. The CDR3 is 12 residues long. Here the CDR3 DNA reads TGTGCTAGTGGTTATTACACTGGGGAGCTGTTTCTT. This encodes CASGYYTGELFL.

This chain links TRBV30 with TRBJ2-6, with TRBD2 matching over 8 bases. The trim removed 8 bases at V and 0 bases at J, leaving 18 bases unmatched. CDR1 GTSNPN and CDR2 SVGIG come from the germline V gene (reference sequence). This CDR3 spans 19 amino acids. This chain's CDR3 is CARHQGGSGKFSGANVLTF. CDR3 DNA: TGTGCCCGCCACCAGGGAGGTAGCGGGAAATTCTCTGGGGCCAACGTCCTGACTTTC.

This clonotype was recorded a few times. V and J are TRBV19 and TRBJ2-7; 10 nucleotides match TRBD2. The junction had 8 bases not matched to a gene; V was cut back by 4 bases and J by 5 bases. CDR3 length: 15 residues. The V gene's germline CDR1 is LNHDA and CDR2 SQIVND (reference sequence). The CDR3 loop is CASSSSAGGPDEQYF. The CDR3 nucleotides read TGTGCCAGTAGTAGCTCAGCGGGAGGGCCAGACGAGCAGTACTTC.

This clonotype was counted ten times or more. The chain links TRBV20-1 to TRBJ2-1, with D possibly matching TRBD2 (6 bases). CDR3 size: 17 residues. The germline V gene encodes CDR1 DFQATT and CDR2 SNEGSKA (reference sequence). The ends were cut back, 0 bases at V and 1 base at J, with 16 bases in the middle. The CDR3 protein is CSARDGDGGRSYNEQFF. CDR3 coding DNA: TGCAGTGCTAGAGATGGTGATGGGGGGAGGTCCTACAATGAGCAGTTCTTC.

As regards this clonotype: A single base separates this from a much larger clone, so it may be a read error. This chain links TRBV10-3 with TRBJ2-1; D may match TRBD1 or TRBD2 (5 bases each). CDR1 ENHRY and CDR2 SYGVKD come from the germline V gene. V lost 6 bases to trimming and J lost 5 bases, with 23 bases between them. This CDR3 is built from 17 residues. The CDR3: CAISEGASQSTNNEQFF. CDR3 DNA sequence: TGTGCCATCAGCGAAGGGGCTAGCCAATCGACGAACAATGAGCAGTTCTTC.

Details on this clonotype: One base away lies a much larger clone, so this may be a sequencing read error. This CDR3 reads CASSGPVAGSYNEQYF. CDR3 sequence (DNA): TGTGCCAGCAGCGGCCCAGTTGCGGGCTCCTACAATGAGCAGTACTTC. The chain links TRBV7-9 to TRBJ2-1; D might be TRBD2 (5 bases). The J call may be wrong; the DNA end is better matched by TRBJ2-7. The CDR3 spans 16 residues. Germline V gene data show CDR1 as SEHNR and CDR2 as FQNEAQ (reference sequence).

This clonotype was counted ten times or more. The rearrangement joins TRBV12-3 or TRBV12-4 to TRBJ1-1; the D is unclear. The CDR3 sequence is 14 residues long. The V end lost 3 bases, the J end lost 2 bases, and 10 bases lay between the germline ends. CDR3 amino acids: CASSFAVGNTEAFF. CDR3 nucleotides: TGTGCCAGCAGTTTTGCAGTGGGCAACACTGAAGCTTTCTTT.

A few counts support this clonotype. This rearrangement joins TRBV5-8 to TRBJ2-1, with 8 bases that match TRBD1. J was trimmed by 2 bases and V by 4 bases; bases with no gene match: 5. Germline V CDR1 and CDR2: SGHTS, YDEGEE. The CDR3 is 15 residues long. The CDR3 loop is CASSIGQGTYNEQFF. The CDR3 DNA sequence: TGTGCCAGCAGCATAGGACAGGGAACCTACAATGAGCAGTTCTTC.

CDR3 coding DNA: TGTGCCTGGACCCTCTCTGGAAACACCATATATTTT. Amino acids: CAWTLSGNTIYF. The chain has TRBV30 and TRBJ1-3; D is unresolved. The CDR3 consists of 12 residues. Germline CDR1 and CDR2: GTSNPN and SVGIG (reference sequence). Trimming cost V 4 bases and J 0 bases, with 4 bases left between them.